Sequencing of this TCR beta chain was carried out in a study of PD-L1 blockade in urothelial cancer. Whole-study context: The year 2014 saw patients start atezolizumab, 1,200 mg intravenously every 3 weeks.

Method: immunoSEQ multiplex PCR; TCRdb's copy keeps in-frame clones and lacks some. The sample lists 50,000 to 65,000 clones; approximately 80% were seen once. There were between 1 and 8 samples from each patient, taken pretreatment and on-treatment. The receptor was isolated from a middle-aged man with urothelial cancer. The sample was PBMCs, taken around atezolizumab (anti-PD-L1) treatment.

The CDR3 reads CASSFPFQETQYF. The CDR3 nucleotides are TGTGCCAGCAGCTTCCCGTTCCAAGAGACCCAGTACTTC. V is TRBV5-4 and J is TRBJ2-5; D not resolved. Germline V gives CDR1 SGHNT, CDR2 YYREEE (reference sequence). The CDR3 contains 13 residues. V dropped 2 bases and J dropped 1 base, with 6 bases sitting between them.